The 5 T cell receptor beta chains reported below all come from one sample, sequenced in a study of T cell changes during pregnancy in multiple sclerosis. TCRdb's copy holds only in-frame clones and misses some; the assay was immunoSEQ multiplex PCR. Among about 77,000 clones listed, 93% were seen once. The specimen comprised peripheral blood, sampled after pregnancy. Receptors were obtained from a female donor in good health, enrolled as a control in a pregnancy study.

The V gene is TRBV10-2, the J gene TRBJ1-2, with D maybe TRBD1 (6 bases). CDR1 and CDR2 from the germline V gene are WSHSY and SAAADI. Between the trimmed V and J ends, which lost 6 bases and 3 bases, there was a span of 14 bases. The CDR3 is 14 amino acids. Here the CDR3 reads CASRPGGLYYGYTF. The CDR3 nucleotides read TGCGCCAGCAGACCGGGGGGGCTGTACTATGGCTACACCTTC.

The chain employs TRBV7-9 and TRBJ2-1; unclear D gene. Looked up from germline, CDR1 is SEHNR and CDR2 is FQNEAQ (reference sequence). The CDR3 sequence is 12 residues long. Trimming removed 2 bases at V and 13 bases at J, with 12 bases between. The CDR3 here is CASSLLFAYQFF. The CDR3 DNA is TGTGCCAGCAGCTTACTTTTTGCCTACCAGTTCTTC.

Only a few counts were recorded for this clone. In DNA, the CDR3 is TGTGCCAGTACCAGGGTAGTCGGTCAGCCCCAGCATTTT. Protein product: CASTRVVGQPQHF. The rearrangement links TRBV19 to TRBJ1-5; perhaps TRBD1 as D (5 bases). CDR3 length: 13 amino acids. The germline V gene encodes CDR1 LNHDA and CDR2 SQIVND (reference sequence). The V end lost 7 bases, the J end lost 6 bases, and 13 bases lay between the germline ends.

As regards this clone: The sample has other DNA sequences that encode this CDR3 too. The chain carries TRBV20-1 and TRBJ2-7; 9 nucleotides agree with TRBD1. The CDR3 consists of 11 residues. Per germline, CDR1 DFQATT and CDR2 SNEGSKA (reference sequence). V lost 7 bases to trimming and J lost 3 bases; unmatched junction nucleotides: 1. The CDR3 spells CSGGQGYEQYF. In DNA form, the CDR3 reads TGCAGTGGGGGACAGGGCTACGAGCAGTACTTC.

The rearrangement links TRBV7-8 to TRBJ2-5; D is perhaps TRBD2 (6 bases). The CDR3 consists of 14 residues. Per the germline V gene, CDR1 is SGHVS and CDR2 is FQNEAQ. V lost 1 base and J 5 bases, leaving 11 bases between the germline ends. CDR3 amino acids: CASSLGDSWETQYF. The CDR3 coding sequence is TGTGCCAGCAGCTTAGGGGACTCCTGGGAGACCCAGTACTTC.